Shown below are 26 T cell receptor beta chains from a single sample sequenced in a study of blood T cell repertoires in COVID-19. Some clones are missing from TCRdb's copy, which holds only in-frame ones; the method was immunoSEQ multiplex PCR. Among some 120,000 clones listed, 88% were seen once. The material sequenced was peripheral blood. The receptors shown here come from a human donor in a cohort sampled during active COVID-19.

Remarks on this clone: Other DNA sequences within the sample encode an identical CDR3. V usage is TRBV4-1 and J usage is TRBJ1-1; weak D call: TRBD1 (5 bases). From germline, CDR1 is MGHRA and CDR2 YSYEKL. The CDR3 contains 15 residues. The ends were cut back, 4 bases at V and 2 bases at J, with 14 bases in the middle. In DNA, the CDR3 is TGCGCCAGCAGCCCCCCCTCTGACAGAAACACTGAAGCTTTCTTT. It encodes CASSPPSDRNTEAFF.

V gene TRBV10-1 combines with J gene TRBJ2-3; 8 bases are a match to TRBD1. CDR3 size: 14 residues. The V and J ends lost 2 bases and 4 bases, in that order; junction bases with no gene match: 2. CDR1 is WNHNN and CDR2 is SYGVQD in the germline V gene (reference sequence). The CDR3: CASSEARGPDTQYF. In nucleotides, the CDR3 is TGCGCCAGCAGTGAGGCCAGGGGGCCAGATACGCAGTATTTT.

The rearrangement joins TRBV12-3 or TRBV12-4 to TRBJ1-2, with 9 bases aligning to TRBD1. With V trimmed by 8 bases and J by 2 bases, 0 bases remained unmatched. The CDR3 spans 12 residues. The CDR3 sequence: CASGTGNYGYTF. CDR3 nucleotide sequence: TGTGCCAGCGGGACAGGGAACTATGGCTACACCTTC.

The rearrangement uses TRBV24-1 and TRBJ1-2, with D unclear. Germline V lookup: CDR1 KGHDR, CDR2 SFDVKD. This CDR3 is built from 15 residues. The CDR3 nucleotides read TGTGTGTATTTCCCCTCCAGCCAGGTAAACTATGGCTACACCTTC. Translating gives CVYFPSSQVNYGYTF.

The V call is TRBV28, the J call TRBJ2-7; TRBD2 is a possible D gene (6 bases). The germline V and J ends were trimmed by 7 bases and 3 bases, with 25 bases remaining between them. The CDR3 loop spans 17 amino acids. Germline assignment: CDR1 MDHEN and CDR2 SYDVKM. The CDR3, as DNA: TGTGCCAGCACCTCCCCCTTGACTTCCCGGGACTTCTACGAGCAGTACTTC. This codes for CASTSPLTSRDFYEQYF.

The sample holds one count of this clone. The chain has TRBV21-1 and TRBJ2-5; the D segment call TRBD2 is taken from the table without a DNA check. TRBV21-1 is a pseudogene locus. The CDR3 is made up of 13 amino acids. The CDR3 region is CASSTGGEETQYF. The CDR3 coding sequence is TGTGCCAGCAGCACAGGCGGGGAGGAGACCCAGTACTTC.

The chain links TRBV6-5 to TRBJ2-1, with D perhaps TRBD1 (6 bases). V shed 5 bases and J shed 2 bases, with 10 bases lying between them. Germline assignment: CDR1 MNHEY and CDR2 SVGAGI. This CDR3 has 14 amino acids. Here the CDR3 DNA reads TGTGCCAGCAGTACGGGACAAGCCTACAATGAGCAGTTCTTC. This encodes CASSTGQAYNEQFF.

This clone was counted once. The chain uses TRBV7-2 and TRBJ2-1; 11 bases agree with TRBD2. The CDR3 sequence is 16 residues long. J gave up 10 bases and V 5 bases, and 13 bases lay outside the gene matches. CDR1 is SGHTA and CDR2 is FQGNSA in the germline V gene. The CDR3 nucleotides read TGTGCCAGCAGCCAAGAATCTAGCGGGAGGAGCTGGGAGCAGTTCTTC. This translates into CASSQESSGRSWEQFF.

The chain joins TRBV20-1 to TRBJ2-7, with D hard to call. V lost 4 bases to trimming and J lost 7 bases, with 8 bases between them. Germline V gives CDR1 DFQATT, CDR2 SNEGSKA (reference sequence). This CDR3 has 10 residues. CDR3 protein: CSATGEEQYF. The CDR3 DNA reads TGCAGTGCTACCGGAGAAGAGCAGTACTTC.

The rearrangement uses TRBV19 and TRBJ2-1; perhaps TRBD2 as D (5 bases). The CDR3 is 16 amino acids. The V gene lost 4 bases and the J gene lost 1 base, with 14 bases spanning the gap. Germline CDR1 is LNHDA and CDR2 is SQIVND (reference sequence). In nucleotides, the CDR3 is TGTGCCAGTAGTACCTTGGGCGGGTTTTCCTACAATGAGCAGTTCTTC. Protein product: CASSTLGGFSYNEQFF. The full variable domain, rest sourced from reference TRBV19 and TRBJ2-1, is DGGITQSPKYLFRKEGQNVTLSCEQNLNHDAMYWYRQDPGQGLRLIYYSQIVNDFQKGDIAEGYSVSREKKESFPLTVTSAQKNPTAFYLCASSTLGGFSYNEQFFGPGTRLTVL.

This clone was observed a few times. The chain combines TRBV4-1 with TRBJ2-6; D is unclear. Germline V gene lookup returns CDR1 MGHRA and CDR2 YSYEKL. The V gene lost 4 bases and the J gene lost 2 bases, with 6 bases spanning the gap. This CDR3 has 14 residues. CDR3 DNA sequence: TGCGCCAGCAGCCCTTTCGCTGGGGCCAACGTCCTGACTTTC. Translated, it gives CASSPFAGANVLTF.

This clone was seen once. This chain links TRBV29-1 with TRBJ2-2, with 7 bases lining up with TRBD2. Trimming took 5 bases from V and 3 from J; bases not matched to a gene: 3. CDR1 SQVTM and CDR2 ANQGSEA come from the germline V gene. The CDR3 is made up of 13 amino acids. The CDR3 region has the DNA TGCAGCGTTAGACTAGCCGACACCGGGGAGCTGTTTTTT. Amino acids: CSVRLADTGELFF.

The rearrangement links TRBV2 to TRBJ1-3, with TRBD1 matching 9 bases. The CDR3 is 16 amino acids. The J segment lost 2 bases and the V segment lost 7 bases, leaving 9 bases of the junction unmatched. Germline lookup yields CDR1 SNHLY and CDR2 FYNNEI. The CDR3 spells CASIEPGTGTGNTIYF. For the CDR3, the DNA is TGTGCCAGCATCGAGCCCGGGACAGGGACTGGAAACACCATATATTTT.

The chain joins TRBV13 to TRBJ2-7, with TRBD1 identical over 7 bases. The CDR3 runs 16 residues. V lost 5 bases, J lost 0 bases, and 10 bases stayed unmatched. CDR1 and CDR2 (germline): PRHDT, FYEKMQ (reference sequence). CDR3 bases: TGTGCCAGCAGCGCTACCTACAGGGGTGGCTCCTACGAGCAGTACTTC. Its protein is CASSATYRGGSYEQYF.

The V and J genes are TRBV5-6 and TRBJ2-7, with 12 bases fitting TRBD2. CDR3 length: 15 residues. V was pared by 2 bases and J by 4 bases, with 4 bases of the junction left unmatched. The V gene's germline CDR1 is SGHDT and CDR2 YYEEEE. The CDR3 bases are TGTGCCAGCAGCTTTCTAGCGGGAGGGAGGTACGAGCAGTACTTC. Its protein is CASSFLAGGRYEQYF.

This rearrangement joins TRBV6-5 to TRBJ2-1; no reliable D call. The CDR3 runs to 11 residues. Germline V gene data show CDR1 as MNHEY and CDR2 as SVGAGI. V lost 7 bases to trimming and J lost 6 bases, with 7 bases between them. The CDR3, as DNA: TGTGCCAGCACACTACCCAATGAGCAGTTCTTC. Its translation is CASTLPNEQFF.

CDR3 coding DNA: TGTGCCAGCAGTGACTCGAGGGTCGGGCCGCCCTATCGGGATACGCAGTATTTT. This encodes CASSDSRVGPPYRDTQYF. This chain uses TRBV6-4 with TRBJ2-3, with D perhaps TRBD2 (5 bases). Deletions cut 0 bases from V and 6 bases from J, with 22 bases between. This CDR3 comprises 18 residues. CDR1 is MRHNA, CDR2 SNTAGT, per germline.

The chain has TRBV5-1 and TRBJ2-1; 13 bases line up with TRBD2. The CDR3 is 15 residues long. The ends lost 4 bases at V and 7 bases at J; junction bases unmatched: 5. Germline V gene sequence: CDR1 SGHRS, CDR2 YFSETQ. In DNA form, the CDR3 reads TGCGCCAGCAGCACACTAGCGGGAGGGTCGAATGAGCAGTTCTTC. Translated, it gives CASSTLAGGSNEQFF.

V usage is TRBV6-6 and J usage is TRBJ2-7; 12 nucleotides line up with TRBD2. This CDR3 is built from 16 residues. V gave up 0 bases and J gave up 4 bases; unmatched junction bases: 4. Germline CDR1 and CDR2: MNHNY and SVGAGI (reference sequence). The chain's CDR3 is CASSYSTSGGRYEQYF. CDR3 coding DNA: TGTGCCAGCAGTTACTCGACTAGCGGGGGAAGGTACGAGCAGTACTTC.

This chain connects TRBV29-1 to TRBJ2-7, with 7 bases identical to TRBD1. V trimming: 0 bases; J trimming: 3 bases; junction bases outside the gene matches: 5. Germline lookup yields CDR1 SQVTM and CDR2 ANQGSEA. The CDR3 length is 14 residues. Here the CDR3 DNA reads TGCAGCGTTGAAGACGAGGGACAGCTCTACGAGCAGTACTTC. It codes for CSVEDEGQLYEQYF.

This clone appeared once. The chain uses TRBV3-1 (or the pseudogene TRBV3-2) and TRBJ2-7; maybe TRBD2 (5 bases). This CDR3 comprises 15 residues. V lost 0 bases and J 4 bases, leaving 13 bases between the germline ends. Germline CDR1 is LGHDT and CDR2 is YNNKEL (reference sequence). The CDR3 sequence: CASSQDLRDSYEQYF. The DNA for the CDR3 is TGTGCCAGCAGCCAAGATCTGAGGGATTCGTACGAGCAGTACTTC.

This chain connects TRBV6-6 to TRBJ2-7; 12 bases line up with TRBD2. CDR3 length: 15 amino acids. Losses at the gene ends were 5 bases for V and 4 bases for J; bases not matched to a gene: 6. Germline values: CDR1 MNHNY, CDR2 SVGAGI (reference sequence). The CDR3 nucleotides are TGTGCCAGCAGTACCACTAGCGGGGGGTCGTACGAGCAGTACTTC. This translates into CASSTTSGGSYEQYF.

CDR3 nucleotide sequence: TGTGCCAGCAGTGAACAAGGACAGGGGACCACAGATACGCAGTATTTT. It codes for CASSEQGQGTTDTQYF. The chain recombines TRBV6-4 with TRBJ2-3; 9 bases are shared with TRBD1. The V gene's germline CDR1 is MRHNA and CDR2 SNTAGT. V gave up 3 bases and J gave up 2 bases; unmatched junction bases: 6. The CDR3 contains 16 residues.

This clone was seen a few times. The V call is TRBV7-8, the J call TRBJ2-7; maybe TRBD2 (7 bases). The V end lost 6 bases, the J end lost 3 bases, and 21 bases lay between the germline ends. The CDR3 runs 16 residues. Germline lookup yields CDR1 SGHVS and CDR2 FQNEAQ. The CDR3 sequence is CASSPYRGGIFYEQYF. The CDR3 DNA reads as TGTGCCAGCAGTCCATATAGGGGGGGAATATTCTACGAGCAGTACTTC.

The rearrangement links TRBV16 to TRBJ1-4; maybe TRBD1 (5 bases). The germline V and J ends were trimmed by 0 bases and 5 bases, with 13 bases remaining between them. The CDR3 totals 16 residues. The V gene's germline CDR1 is KGHSY and CDR2 FQNENV. CDR3 sequence: CASSQSGQDFNEKLFF. CDR3 sequence (DNA): TGTGCCAGCAGCCAATCGGGGCAGGATTTCAATGAAAAACTGTTTTTT.

J is TRBJ1-6 and V is TRBV28; D might be TRBD1 (6 bases). The CDR3 spans 16 residues. V was clipped by 4 bases and J by 4 bases, with 14 bases between them. Germline values: CDR1 MDHEN, CDR2 SYDVKM. CDR3 in amino acids: CASSSDQGHYNSPLHF. As DNA, the CDR3 is TGTGCCAGCAGTTCCGACCAGGGGCATTATAATTCACCCCTCCACTTT.